This T cell receptor (beta chain) was found in a study of T cell responses to AZD1222 COVID-19 vaccine. Findings of the study overall: Repertoires were obtained only post-peak T cell response. Just a handful of AZD1222 recipients were seropositive at baseline. Clonal diversity may have been underestimated, and the donors were mostly white British, with more females than males. Close to half of all spike-specific TCRs reportedly target regions of the variants that are unmutated.

Measured with immunoSEQ multiplex PCR; TCRdb has only the in-frame clones, and not every one. The table has 45,000 to 60,000 clones, 60% to 85% seen once. A remark on this clone: Its antigen is not identified.

This receptor was obtained from an adult in good health. The sequenced sample was peripheral blood, obtained on day 0 of AZD1222 vaccination.

The CDR3 DNA sequence: TGTGCCAGCACCCCGAGGGTCTCTGGGGCCAACGTCCTGACTTTC. It translates to CASTPRVSGANVLTF. The chain employs TRBV5-6 and TRBJ2-6; TRBD2 is a possible D gene (5 bases). CDR3 length: 15 residues. Trimming cost V 6 bases and J 0 bases, with 10 bases left between them. CDR1 and CDR2 (germline): SGHDT, YYEEEE.